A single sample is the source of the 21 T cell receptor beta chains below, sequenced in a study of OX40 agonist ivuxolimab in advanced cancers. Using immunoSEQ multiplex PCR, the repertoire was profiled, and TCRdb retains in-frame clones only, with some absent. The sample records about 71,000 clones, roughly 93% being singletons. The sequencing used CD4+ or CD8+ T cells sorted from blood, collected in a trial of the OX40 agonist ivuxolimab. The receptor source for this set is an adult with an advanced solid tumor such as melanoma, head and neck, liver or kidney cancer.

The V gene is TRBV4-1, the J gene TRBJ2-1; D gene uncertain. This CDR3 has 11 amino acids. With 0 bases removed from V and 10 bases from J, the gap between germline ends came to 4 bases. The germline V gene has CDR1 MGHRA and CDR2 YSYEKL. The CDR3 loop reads CASSQDWEQFF. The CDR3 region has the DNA TGCGCCAGCAGCCAAGATTGGGAGCAGTTCTTC.

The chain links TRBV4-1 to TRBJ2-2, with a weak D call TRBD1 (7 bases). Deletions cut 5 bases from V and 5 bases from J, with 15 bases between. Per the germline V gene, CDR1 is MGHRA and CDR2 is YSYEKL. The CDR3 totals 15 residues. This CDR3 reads CASSWRDSPTGELFF. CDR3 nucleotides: TGCGCCAGCAGCTGGCGGGACAGCCCTACCGGGGAGCTGTTTTTT.

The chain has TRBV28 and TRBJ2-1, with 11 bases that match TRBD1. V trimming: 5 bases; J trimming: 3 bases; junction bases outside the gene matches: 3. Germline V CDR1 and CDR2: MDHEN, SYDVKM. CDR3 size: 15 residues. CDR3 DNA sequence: TGTGCCAGCAGTGTTGGGACAGGGGGCTACAATGAGCAGTTCTTC. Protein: CASSVGTGGYNEQFF.

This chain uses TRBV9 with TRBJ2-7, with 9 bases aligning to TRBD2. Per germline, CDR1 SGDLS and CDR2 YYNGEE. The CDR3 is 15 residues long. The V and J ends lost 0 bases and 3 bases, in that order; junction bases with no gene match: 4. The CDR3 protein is CASSVVAGGGYEQYF. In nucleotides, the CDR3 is TGTGCCAGCAGCGTAGTGGCGGGAGGGGGCTACGAGCAGTACTTC.

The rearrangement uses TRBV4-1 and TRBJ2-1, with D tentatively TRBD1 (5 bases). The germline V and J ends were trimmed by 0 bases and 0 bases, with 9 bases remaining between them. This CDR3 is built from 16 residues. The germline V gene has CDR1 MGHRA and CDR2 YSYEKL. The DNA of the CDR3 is TGCGCCAGCAGCCAAGACCAGGGCGGCTCCTACAATGAGCAGTTCTTC. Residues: CASSQDQGGSYNEQFF.

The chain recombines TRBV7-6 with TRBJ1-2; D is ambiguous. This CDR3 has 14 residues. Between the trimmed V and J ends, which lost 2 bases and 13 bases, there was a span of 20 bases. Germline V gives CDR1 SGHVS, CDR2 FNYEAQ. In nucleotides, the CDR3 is TGTGCCAGCAGCTTATCGGCAGGTCCCTCTGCCTCCACCTTC. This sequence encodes CASSLSAGPSASTF.

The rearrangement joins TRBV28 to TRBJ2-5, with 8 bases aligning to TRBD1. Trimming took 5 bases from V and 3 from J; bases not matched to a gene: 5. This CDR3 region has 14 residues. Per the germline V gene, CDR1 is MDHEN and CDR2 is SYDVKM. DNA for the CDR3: TGTGCCAGCAGTCCGCAACAGGGGGAAGAGACCCAGTACTTC. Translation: CASSPQQGEETQYF.

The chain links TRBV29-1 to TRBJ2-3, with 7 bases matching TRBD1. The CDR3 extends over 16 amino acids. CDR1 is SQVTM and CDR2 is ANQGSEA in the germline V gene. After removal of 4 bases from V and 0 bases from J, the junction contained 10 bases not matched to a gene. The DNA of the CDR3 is TGCAGCGTTGGAGGGCCTACAGGGGCTAGCACAGATACGCAGTATTTT. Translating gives CSVGGPTGASTDTQYF.

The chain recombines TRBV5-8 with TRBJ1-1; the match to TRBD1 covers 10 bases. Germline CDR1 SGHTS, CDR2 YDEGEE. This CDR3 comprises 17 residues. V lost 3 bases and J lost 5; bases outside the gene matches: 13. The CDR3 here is CASSWPGQGPRGTEAFF. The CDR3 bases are TGTGCCAGCAGCTGGCCGGGACAGGGGCCTAGAGGGACTGAAGCTTTCTTT.

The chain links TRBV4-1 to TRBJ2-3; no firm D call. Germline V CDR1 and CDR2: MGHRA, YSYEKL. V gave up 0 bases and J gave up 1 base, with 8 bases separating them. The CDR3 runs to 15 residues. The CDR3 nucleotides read TGCGCCAGCAGCCAAGATTGGCCGGGCACAGATACGCAGTATTTT. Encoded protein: CASSQDWPGTDTQYF.

The CDR3 protein is CASSLTQSNQPQHF. The CDR3, as DNA: TGTGCCAGCAGTTTAACGCAAAGCAATCAGCCCCAGCATTTT. The chain joins TRBV27 to TRBJ1-5; D remains unclear. This CDR3 is built from 14 residues. Germline CDR1 and CDR2: MNHEY and SMNVEV (reference sequence). V was pared by 2 bases and J by 1 base, with 6 bases between.

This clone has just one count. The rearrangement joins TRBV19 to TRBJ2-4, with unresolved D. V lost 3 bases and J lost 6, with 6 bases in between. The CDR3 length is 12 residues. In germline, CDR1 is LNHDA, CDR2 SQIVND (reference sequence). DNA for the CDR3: TGTGCCAGTAGTATCGGCTCAAACATTCAGTACTTC. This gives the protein CASSIGSNIQYF.

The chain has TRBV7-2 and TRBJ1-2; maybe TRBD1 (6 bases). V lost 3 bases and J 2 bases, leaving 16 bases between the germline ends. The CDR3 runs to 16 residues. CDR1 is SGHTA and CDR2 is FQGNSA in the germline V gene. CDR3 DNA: TGTGCCAGCAGCTTGAAGGGGGTTAGGGTCAACTATGGCTACACCTTC. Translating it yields CASSLKGVRVNYGYTF.

CDR3 in DNA: TGTGCCAGCAGTTTTGCCAGGATCTCATCTGGGGCCAACGTCCTGACTTTC. It encodes CASSFARISSGANVLTF. The rearrangement links TRBV27 to TRBJ2-6; D uncertain. The V gene lost 3 bases and the J gene lost 1 base, with 13 bases spanning the gap. The CDR3 is 17 amino acids. Per the germline V gene, CDR1 is MNHEY and CDR2 is SMNVEV (reference sequence).

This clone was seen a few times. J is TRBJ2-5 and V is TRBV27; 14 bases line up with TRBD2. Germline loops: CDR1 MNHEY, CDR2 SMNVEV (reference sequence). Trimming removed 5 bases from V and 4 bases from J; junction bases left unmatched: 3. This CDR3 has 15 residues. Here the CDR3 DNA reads TGTGCCAGCAGTCCAGGGACTAGCGGGGGAGAGACCCAGTACTTC. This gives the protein CASSPGTSGGETQYF.

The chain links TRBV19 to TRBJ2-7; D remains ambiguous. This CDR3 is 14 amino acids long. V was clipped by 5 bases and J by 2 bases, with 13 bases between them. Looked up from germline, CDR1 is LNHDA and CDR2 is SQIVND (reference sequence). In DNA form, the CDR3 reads TGTGCCAGTAGTCCGGGTTCCGAAACCTACGAGCAGTACTTC. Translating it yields CASSPGSETYEQYF.

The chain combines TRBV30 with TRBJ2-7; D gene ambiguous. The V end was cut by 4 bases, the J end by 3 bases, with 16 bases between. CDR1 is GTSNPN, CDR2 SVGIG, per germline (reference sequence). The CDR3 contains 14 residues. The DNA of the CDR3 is TGTGCCTGGAACGGGCCATCGAGTGACTACGAGCAGTACTTC. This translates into CAWNGPSSDYEQYF.

The CDR3 coding sequence is TGTGCCAGCAGGGGACAAAACTATGGCTACACCTTC. It specifies CASRGQNYGYTF. The chain joins TRBV7-2 to TRBJ1-2; D may be TRBD1 (6 bases). Germline values: CDR1 SGHTA, CDR2 FQGNSA. CDR3 length: 12 amino acids. The V end lost 6 bases, the J end lost 2 bases, and 7 bases lay between the germline ends.

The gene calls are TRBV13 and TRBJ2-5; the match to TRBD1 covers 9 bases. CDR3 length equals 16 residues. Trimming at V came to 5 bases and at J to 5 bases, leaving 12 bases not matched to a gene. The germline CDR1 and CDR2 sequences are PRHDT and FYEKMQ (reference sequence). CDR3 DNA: TGTGCCAGCAGCGCCTTATCCGGGACAGGGAGGGAGACCCAGTACTTC. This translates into CASSALSGTGRETQYF.

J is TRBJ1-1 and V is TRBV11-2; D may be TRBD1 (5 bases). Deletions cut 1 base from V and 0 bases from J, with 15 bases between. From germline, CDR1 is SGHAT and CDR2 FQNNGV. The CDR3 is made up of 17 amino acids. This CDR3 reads CASSLGTSLSMNTEAFF. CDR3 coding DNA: TGTGCCAGCAGCTTAGGGACAAGCCTGTCTATGAACACTGAAGCTTTCTTT.

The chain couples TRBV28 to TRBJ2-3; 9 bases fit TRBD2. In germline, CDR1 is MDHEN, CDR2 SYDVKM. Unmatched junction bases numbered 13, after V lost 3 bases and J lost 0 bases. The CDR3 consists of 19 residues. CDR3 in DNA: TGTGCCAGCAGTTTCCCCCCTAGCGGGACGGACTCTAGCACAGATACGCAGTATTTT. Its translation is CASSFPPSGTDSSTDTQYF.